The rows below give T cell receptor beta chains drawn from one sample of a study of T cells in Graves' hyperthyroidism and ophthalmopathy. TCRdb reanalysed the multiplex PCR reads using MiXCR and keeps one entry per CDR3 protein. Of around 260,000 distinct CDR3 sequences listed, under 30% were seen once; the top ten hold about a quarter. The sequencing sample was made of blood. These receptors were collected from a man aged 40-49 years with Graves' hyperthyroidism that later progressed to Graves' ophthalmopathy. CDR3s include the opening cysteine and the closing phenylalanine or tryptophan. A D gene is named only where the DNA matches it firmly. Clone size is stated in some rows and not others, as once, few, many or a class when expanded.

>many|TRBJ2-7|NA|TRBV9
CASSASPGVPYEQYF
TGTGCCAGCAGCGCCTCCCCCGGGGTCCCCTACGAGCAGTACTTC
>NA|TRBJ1-4|NA|TRBV2
CASCEIRDEKLFF
TGTGCCAGCTGTGAGATCCGGGATGAAAAACTGTTTTTT
>NA|TRBJ2-5|TRBD1|TRBV11-1
CASSPSAGGETQYF
TGTGCCAGCAGCCCCTCGGCAGGGGGAGAGACCCAGTACTTC
>many|TRBJ2-2|NA|TRBV5-1
CASSWSPEGTGELFF
TGCGCCAGCAGCTGGTCTCCCGAAGGGACCGGGGAGCTGTTTTTT
>NA|TRBJ1-5|TRBD1|TRBV12-3/TRBV12-4
CASSTGQGNQPQHF
TGTGCCAGCAGTACCGGACAGGGCAATCAGCCCCAGCATTTT
>many|TRBJ2-1|NA|TRBV2
CASSEGLALSYDEQFF
TGTGCCAGCAGTGAAGGTCTAGCGCTATCTTACGATGAGCAGTTCTTC
>many|TRBJ1-1|NA|TRBV3-1
CASSQDQVGNTEAFF
TGTGCCAGCAGCCAAGATCAGGTGGGAAACACTGAAGCTTTCTTT
>once|TRBJ2-7|TRBD2|TRBV6-2/TRBV6-3
CASTQRVAGEYKRSEQYF
TGTGCCAGCACCCAAAGAGTAGCGGGAGAGTATAAACGATCCGAGCAGTACTTC
>many|TRBJ1-1|NA|TRBV27
CASSSTVTNTEAFF
TGTGCCAGCAGTTCCACCGTGACGAACACTGAAGCTTTCTTT
>many|TRBJ2-7|NA|TRBV28
CASSIRNRQAERSYEQYF
TGTGCCAGCAGTATCAGGAATAGACAGGCCGAAAGGTCCTACGAGCAGTACTTC
>once|TRBJ2-5|TRBD2|TRBV2
CASSVELAVRETQYF
TGTGCCAGCAGTGTTGAACTAGCGGTACGAGAGACCCAGTACTTC
>many|TRBJ1-5|NA|TRBV6-5
CASRFTGSNQPQHF
TGTGCCAGCAGATTCACAGGGAGCAATCAGCCCCAGCATTTT
>many|TRBJ2-2|NA|TRBV20-1
CSATHTSSGELFF
TGCAGTGCTACCCACACTAGTTCTGGGGAGCTGTTTTTT
>few|TRBJ2-5|TRBD2|TRBV5-1
CASSLEASGQETQYF
TGCGCCAGCAGCTTGGAGGCTAGCGGACAAGAGACCCAGTACTTC
>many|TRBJ2-2|NA|TRBV5-1
CASRGLEDTGELFF
TGCGCCAGCAGGGGTCTAGAAGACACCGGGGAGCTGTTTTTT
>many|TRBJ2-5|NA|TRBV6-1
CASSTLDGQETQYF
TGTGCCAGCAGCACTTTGGACGGCCAAGAGACCCAGTACTTC
>many|TRBJ2-7|NA|TRBV19
CASSIVDGSSYEQYF
TGTGCCAGTAGTATAGTCGACGGAAGCTCCTACGAGCAGTACTTC
>NA|TRBJ2-4|NA|TRBV20-1
CSARDLDTKNIQYF
TGCAGTGCTAGAGATCTGGACACTAAAAACATTCAGTACTTC
>many|TRBJ2-5|NA|TRBV29-1
CSVLVRGDQETQYF
TGCAGCGTTCTGGTCAGGGGTGACCAAGAGACCCAGTACTTC
>NA|TRBJ2-7|NA|TRBV6-1
CASSEDWTYEQYF
TGTGCCAGCAGTGAGGACTGGACCTACGAGCAGTACTTC
>many|TRBJ2-7|TRBD1|TRBV20-1
CSATGQGSYEQYF
TGCAGTGCTACGGGACAGGGGTCCTACGAGCAGTACTTC
>many|TRBJ1-5|NA|TRBV20-1
CSVVEGSSNQPQHF
TGCAGTGTTGTTGAAGGGAGTAGCAATCAGCCCCAGCATTTT
>many|TRBJ2-5|TRBD1|TRBV9
CASSVGPGQGLETQYF
TGTGCCAGCAGCGTCGGTCCGGGACAGGGTCTCGAGACCCAGTACTTC
>few|TRBJ2-7|NA|TRBV18
CASSPGTPSYEQYF
TGTGCCAGCTCTCCCGGAACCCCCTCCTACGAGCAGTACTTC
>NA|TRBJ2-7|TRBD2|TRBV20-1
CSARDHVASGSYEQYF
TGCAGTGCTAGAGATCACGTGGCTAGCGGGAGTTACGAGCAGTACTTC
>many|TRBJ2-5|NA|TRBV10-3
CAISDQTGKYQETQYF
TGTGCCATCAGTGACCAAACAGGGAAGTACCAAGAGACCCAGTACTTC
>NA|TRBJ1-5|NA|TRBV6-2/TRBV6-3
CASSYPSIRDQPQHF
TGTGCCAGCAGTTACCCGTCGATTAGGGATCAGCCCCAGCATTTT
>many|TRBJ1-5|NA|TRBV24-1
CATSDLAGQHF
TGTGCCACCAGTGATTTGGCGGGACAACATTTT
>many|TRBJ2-7|NA|TRBV27
CASKTGLYSEQYF
TGTGCCAGCAAGACCGGACTATACTCCGAGCAGTACTTC
>NA|TRBJ2-5|TRBD2|TRBV6-1
CASSPTSGRTSGRETQYF
TGTGCCAGCAGCCCAACTAGCGGGAGGACTAGCGGAAGGGAGACCCAGTACTTC
>many|TRBJ1-3|NA|TRBV30
CAWTNKGSRGNTIYF
TGTGCCTGGACGAACAAGGGATCGAGGGGAAACACCATATATTTT